Below, 21 T cell receptor beta chains from the same sample are listed, as sequenced in a study of blood T cells in healthy people across ages. Alongside a J-beta primer mix, a sample-barcoded 5' primer served in a second PCR lasting about 7 to 11 cycles. TCRdb used MiXCR to reprocess the 5' RACE reads, holding one entry per CDR3 protein. Of some 730,000 distinct CDR3 sequences in the sample, about a fifth are singletons; the top ten hold less than 25%. The sequencing sample was made of blood. These receptors all come from a man between 65 and 80 years old in good health.

This clonotype was counted only a few times. The chain combines TRBV6-2 or TRBV6-3 with TRBJ2-3; possible D gene TRBD1, 6 bases. V gave up 3 bases and J gave up 1 base, with 11 bases separating them. The germline CDR1 and CDR2 sequences are MNHEY and SVGEGT. The CDR3 is 15 amino acids. This CDR3 reads CASSYPGARTDTQYF. CDR3 DNA sequence: TGTGCCAGCAGTTATCCAGGGGCCCGCACAGATACGCAGTATTTT.

This chain uses TRBV12-3 or TRBV12-4 with TRBJ2-7, with D perhaps TRBD1 or TRBD2 (6 bases each). CDR3 length equals 16 residues. The germline V and J ends were trimmed by 5 bases and 1 base, with 18 bases remaining between them. CDR3 amino acids: CASSRRRGAFSYEQYF. Written as DNA, the CDR3 is TGTGCCAGCAGTCGTCGGAGGGGGGCCTTTTCCTACGAGCAGTACTTC.

This clonotype was seen many times. V is TRBV2 and J is TRBJ2-7, with D tentatively TRBD2 (5 bases). Germline V gene sequence: CDR1 SNHLY, CDR2 FYNNEI. This CDR3 contains 13 residues. V dropped 8 bases and J dropped 2 bases, with 13 bases sitting between them. CDR3 DNA: TGTGCCAGCCACCCCGGGATCGCCTACGAGCAGTACTTC. This codes for CASHPGIAYEQYF.

This clonotype came up a few times. V usage is TRBV7-2 and J usage is TRBJ2-3; perhaps TRBD2 as D (6 bases). The CDR3 covers 14 residues. The germline V and J ends were trimmed by 1 base and 6 bases, with 11 bases remaining between them. Germline CDR1 and CDR2: SGHTA and FQGNSA. The CDR3 loop reads CASSLVTSGDTQYF. Here the CDR3 DNA reads TGTGCCAGCAGCTTAGTGACTAGTGGGGATACGCAGTATTTT.

The gene calls are TRBV6-6 and TRBJ2-7; D ambiguous. Germline V gives CDR1 MNHNY, CDR2 SVGAGI (reference sequence). The length of the CDR3 is 13 residues. Trimming cost V 3 bases and J 3 bases, with 9 bases left between them. The CDR3 DNA is TGTGCCAGCAGTTATTCGACCAGCTACGAGCAGTACGTC. Its translation is CASSYSTSYEQYV.

The rearrangement joins TRBV6-6 to TRBJ2-7, with a tentative D call TRBD2 (5 bases). V was clipped by 6 bases and J by 1 base, with 19 bases between them. The CDR3 contains 16 residues. Germline V gives CDR1 MNHNY, CDR2 SVGAGI (reference sequence). The CDR3 region is CASRGREGSWSYEQYV. In nucleotides, the CDR3 is TGTGCCAGCAGGGGTCGGGAAGGTTCGTGGTCCTACGAGCAGTACGTC.

The chain joins TRBV7-2 to TRBJ2-1; 7 bases map to TRBD2. The CDR3 has 15 amino acids. The J segment lost 7 bases and the V segment lost 1 base, leaving 7 bases of the junction unmatched. The V gene's germline CDR1 is SGHTA and CDR2 FQGNSA. As DNA, the CDR3 is TGTGCCAGCAGCTTAGGGGGACTAAACTTGAATGAGCAGTTCTTC. This encodes CASSLGGLNLNEQFF. Full variable domain (rest looked up from reference TRBV7-2 and TRBJ2-1): GAGVSQSPSNKVTEKGKDVELRCDPISGHTALYWYRQSLGQGLEFLIYFQGNSAPDKSGLPSDRFSAERTGGSVSTLTIQRTQQEDSAVYLCASSLGGLNLNEQFFGPGTRLTVL.

The CDR3 DNA reads as TGTGCCACCAGTGACTACGGACAGGGTAAAGGGAACACCGGGGAGCTGTTTTTT. Residues: CATSDYGQGKGNTGELFF. The chain combines TRBV24-1 with TRBJ2-2; 8 bases line up with TRBD1. V lost 4 bases to trimming and J lost 1 base; unmatched junction nucleotides: 10. The germline V gene has CDR1 KGHDR and CDR2 SFDVKD. The CDR3 consists of 18 residues.

Only a few counts were recorded for this clonotype. The CDR3 nucleotides read TGTGCCAGCAGCTTACGGACAGAGTATGGCTACACCTTC. Its protein product is CASSLRTEYGYTF. The chain employs TRBV11-2 and TRBJ1-2; perhaps TRBD1 as D (6 bases). The CDR3 loop spans 13 amino acids. Trimming removed 2 bases at V and 5 bases at J, with 9 bases between. Germline-derived CDR1 and CDR2 are SGHAT and FQNNGV. The full variable domain, completed using reference TRBV11-2 and TRBJ1-2, is EAGVAQSPRYKIIEKRQSVAFWCNPISGHATLYWYQQILGQGPKLLIQFQNNGVVDDSQLPKDRFSAERLKGVDSTLKIQPAKLEDSAVYLCASSLRTEYGYTFGSGTRLTVV.

This chain uses TRBV19 with TRBJ2-5; a weak D match, TRBD2 (5 bases). Trimming took 6 bases from V and 2 from J, leaving 16 bases between them. Germline lookup yields CDR1 LNHDA and CDR2 SQIVND (reference sequence). This CDR3 spans 15 amino acids. CDR3 in amino acids: CASSELTEAQETQYF. The CDR3 nucleotides read TGTGCCAGTAGCGAGCTGACGGAGGCTCAAGAGACCCAGTACTTC.

The CDR3, as DNA: TGTGCCAGCAGCGTACAGCGCGTCGGCACAGATACGCAGTATTTT. Translation gives CASSVQRVGTDTQYF. This chain connects TRBV7-2 to TRBJ2-3; the D is unclear. CDR1 SGHTA and CDR2 FQGNSA come from the germline V gene. V was clipped by 5 bases and J by 1 base, with 13 bases between them. The CDR3 extends over 15 amino acids.

This clonotype was seen a few times. The rearrangement uses TRBV24-1 and TRBJ1-1; D is undetermined. The CDR3 runs to 10 residues. CDR1 is KGHDR, CDR2 SFDVKD, per germline. The CDR3 sequence: CGNGRNEAFF. Here the CDR3 DNA reads TGTGGTAATGGGCGCAATGAAGCTTTCTTT.

Note on this clonotype: One junction end disagrees with the germline gene, perhaps due to a read error. The rearrangement joins TRBV6-1 to TRBJ2-1; 10 nucleotides agree with TRBD2. The CDR3 is 15 amino acids. Germline assignment: CDR1 MNHNS and CDR2 SASEGT. The CDR3: CAGSEGLAPYNEQFF. The CDR3 region has the DNA TGTGCCGGCAGTGAGGGACTAGCGCCATACAATGAGCAGTTCTTC.

Only a few counts were recorded for this clonotype. CDR3 coding DNA: TGCAGTGCCCGCACTGAAGCTTTCTTT. Its protein is CSARTEAFF. The V and J genes are TRBV20-1 and TRBJ1-1; D remains unclear. Trimming pared 6 bases from V and 4 bases from J, leaving 3 bases between. CDR3 length: 9 amino acids. The germline V gene has CDR1 DFQATT and CDR2 SNEGSKA (reference sequence).

This chain uses TRBV20-1 with TRBJ2-3, with 9 nucleotides matching TRBD2. This CDR3 contains 14 residues. Germline CDR1 DFQATT, CDR2 SNEGSKA (reference sequence). J was trimmed by 4 bases and V by 5 bases; bases with no gene match: 7. The CDR3: CSAGRGGNSDTQYF. The CDR3 DNA sequence: TGCAGTGCTGGGCGGGGGGGGAATTCAGATACGCAGTATTTT.

This clonotype has a single count. The V gene is TRBV12-3 or TRBV12-4, the J gene TRBJ1-2, with 8 bases identical to TRBD1. CDR3 size: 14 residues. V shed 5 bases and J 7 bases; nucleotides not matched to a gene: 9. Here the CDR3 DNA reads TGTGCCAGCAGTCCCTCCCCGGACAGGGTTGGCTACACCTTC. The encoded protein is CASSPSPDRVGYTF.

The V and J genes are TRBV25-1 and TRBJ2-3; D not resolved. Germline V gene lookup returns CDR1 MGHDK and CDR2 SYGVNS. The CDR3 consists of 14 residues. Trimming stripped 3 bases from V and 6 bases from J, with 13 bases between. The CDR3: CASSEDPEVDTQYF. CDR3 DNA: TGTGCCAGCAGTGAGGACCCCGAAGTGGATACGCAGTATTTT.

The chain recombines TRBV9 with TRBJ2-3; D gene ambiguous. CDR3 length: 14 residues. Trimming cost V 2 bases and J 3 bases, with 10 bases left between them. The V gene's germline CDR1 is SGDLS and CDR2 YYNGEE. As DNA, the CDR3 is TGTGCCAGCAGCGTTGAACGTATGACAGATACGCAGTATTTT. Its translation is CASSVERMTDTQYF.

This clonotype has a handful of counts. V gene TRBV5-1 combines with J gene TRBJ2-5; 8 positions match TRBD1. The J call may be incorrect, as the DNA end agrees better with TRBJ2-7. CDR3 length equals 15 residues. The germline CDR1 and CDR2 sequences are SGHRS and YFSETQ. DNA of the CDR3: TGCGCCAGCAGCCCCGGGACAGGAGATATCTACGAGCAGTACTTC. It specifies CASSPGTGDIYEQYF.

The chain is built from TRBV11-2 and TRBJ2-3; 9 bases align to TRBD2. The CDR3 contains 17 residues. V trimming: 1 base; J trimming: 6 bases; junction bases outside the gene matches: 11. Germline CDR1 and CDR2: SGHAT and FQNNGV. In DNA form, the CDR3 reads TGTGCCAGCAGCTTAGTCGGTAGCGGGAGCCACCCGGATACGCAGTATTTT. It codes for CASSLVGSGSHPDTQYF.

J is TRBJ2-1 and V is TRBV24-1; TRBD2 agrees at 7 bases. Germline V gives CDR1 KGHDR, CDR2 SFDVKD. This CDR3 is built from 16 residues. J gave up 7 bases and V 4 bases, and 12 bases lay outside the gene matches. CDR3: CATSETGLSAENEQFF. In DNA, the CDR3 is TGTGCCACCAGTGAAACGGGACTATCGGCGGAAAATGAGCAGTTCTTC.